The next 24 T cell receptor beta chains were all read from a single sample in a study of cytomegalovirus exposure and HLA in healthy donors. Measured with immunoSEQ multiplex PCR; TCRdb has only the in-frame clones, and not every one. The sample lists about 340,000 clones; 75% to 90% were seen once. Sequenced sample: PBMCs. The receptors originated from a woman aged 18-29 years in good health and CMV-seronegative.

This sequence joins TRBV6-1 and TRBJ2-7; tentative D call: TRBD1 (5 bases). V lost 9 bases and J lost 2, with 14 bases in between. The CDR3 sequence is 13 residues long. The germline gives CDR1 MNHNS, CDR2 SASEGT. CDR3 residues: CARQTDSPYEQYF. The CDR3 DNA follows: TGTGCCAGACAGACAGACTCTCCCTACGAGCAGTACTTC.

J is TRBJ2-3 and V is TRBV4-1, with TRBD2 as a possible D gene (5 bases). The V and J ends lost 7 bases and 3 bases respectively, with 23 bases between them. The V gene's germline CDR1 is MGHRA and CDR2 YSYEKL. The CDR3 extends over 17 amino acids. The CDR3 DNA follows: TGCGCCAGCACCCATACGGCAGCGGCAGCTATGACAGATACGCAGTATTTT. It is translated as CASTHTAAAAMTDTQYF.

This clone was detected only once. The DNA for the CDR3 is TGCAGCGTTGAATCGAAACTAGCGGCCCGGCAGTACTTC. Amino acid sequence: CSVESKLAARQYF. The chain is built from TRBV29-1 and TRBJ2-7; TRBD2 matches at 8 bases. Germline CDR1 and CDR2: SQVTM and ANQGSEA. V trimming: 2 bases; J trimming: 9 bases; junction bases outside the gene matches: 9. This CDR3 has 13 amino acids.

The rearrangement uses TRBV5-1 and TRBJ2-4, with 7 positions matching TRBD2. V lost 4 bases, J lost 0 bases, and 7 bases stayed unmatched. CDR3 size: 16 residues. The germline V gene encodes CDR1 SGHRS and CDR2 YFSETQ. The DNA for the CDR3 is TGCGCCAGCAGCCGGGGGGAGGCCCTAGCCAAAAACATTCAGTACTTC. Translated, it gives CASSRGEALAKNIQYF.

The V gene is TRBV29-1, the J gene TRBJ2-5, with D tentatively TRBD2 (6 bases). V was trimmed by 3 bases and J by 5 bases, leaving 10 bases between them. The CDR3 length is 12 residues. Germline CDR1 reads SQVTM; CDR2 reads ANQGSEA. The CDR3 region is CSVDRAGETQYF. The CDR3 bases are TGCAGCGTTGATCGTGCGGGGGAGACCCAGTACTTC.

V usage is TRBV2 and J usage is TRBJ2-1, with D possibly being TRBD2 (6 bases). The CDR3 sequence is 11 residues long. The V gene's germline CDR1 is SNHLY and CDR2 FYNNEI. Trimming pared 9 bases from V and 8 bases from J, leaving 11 bases between. The CDR3 coding sequence is TGTGCCAGGGAGGGGTCGGATGAGCAGTTCTTC. Amino acid sequence: CAREGSDEQFF.

The chain employs TRBV7-6 and TRBJ2-5; perhaps TRBD2 as D (5 bases). Trimming shortened V by 5 bases and J by 5 bases, and 15 bases separated the two germline ends. This CDR3 has 14 residues. Germline-derived CDR1 and CDR2 are SGHVS and FNYEAQ. DNA of the CDR3: TGTGCCAGCAGCCCCCCCGGGGTGTGGGAGACCCAGTACTTC. Translated, it gives CASSPPGVWETQYF.

This chain links TRBV11-2 with TRBJ2-1; the D gene is possibly TRBD2 (6 bases). Trimming stripped 0 bases from V and 3 bases from J, with 9 bases between. CDR3 length equals 15 residues. Germline-derived CDR1 and CDR2 are SGHAT and FQNNGV. DNA for the CDR3: TGTGCCAGCAGCTTAGAAGGTAGCGGCTACAATGAGCAGTTCTTC. Translation gives CASSLEGSGYNEQFF.

This chain links TRBV25-1 with TRBJ2-7; 7 bases are shared with TRBD1. The CDR3 covers 13 residues. The germline V gene encodes CDR1 MGHDK and CDR2 SYGVNS. V lost 6 bases and J lost 12; bases outside the gene matches: 14. In DNA form, the CDR3 reads TGTGCCAGCAGAAGCACTACGACAGGGCGTGCGTACTTC. Its translation: CASRSTTTGRAYF.

The V gene is TRBV6-6, the J gene TRBJ1-1; 10 nucleotides match TRBD1. Germline V gives CDR1 MNHNY, CDR2 SVGAGI (reference sequence). The length of the CDR3 is 15 residues. V was pared by 4 bases and J by 7 bases, with 9 bases of the junction left unmatched. CDR3 protein: CASSSMGQGFSEAFF. In DNA, the CDR3 is TGTGCCAGCAGTTCTATGGGACAGGGGTTTAGTGAAGCTTTCTTT.

This chain connects TRBV19 to TRBJ2-7; 11 nucleotides match TRBD2. The CDR3 runs 17 residues. J gave up 3 bases and V 4 bases, and 11 bases lay outside the gene matches. Germline CDR1 LNHDA, CDR2 SQIVND (reference sequence). CDR3 DNA sequence: TGTGCCAGTAGTAGGCCGGGGCTAGCGGGGGGAAACTACGAGCAGTACTTC. It encodes CASSRPGLAGGNYEQYF.

The chain joins TRBV14 to TRBJ2-5; 7 bases are a match to TRBD2. CDR1 SGHDN and CDR2 FVKESK come from the germline V gene. The CDR3 is 14 amino acids. With V trimmed by 2 bases and J by 4 bases, 4 bases remained unmatched. As DNA, the CDR3 is TGTGCCAGCAGCCAACGACTAGCTATAGAGACCCAGTACTTC. The encoded protein is CASSQRLAIETQYF. Full variable domain (rest looked up from reference TRBV14 and TRBJ2-5): EAGVTQFPSHSVIEKGQTVTLRCDPISGHDNLYWYRRVMGKEIKFLLHFVKESKQDESGMPNNRFLAERTGGTYSTLKVQPAELEDSGVYFCASSQRLAIETQYFGPGTRLLVL.

The V call is TRBV9, the J call TRBJ1-5; D remains ambiguous. The V end was cut by 0 bases, the J end by 1 base, with 5 bases between. CDR1 SGDLS and CDR2 YYNGEE come from the germline V gene. The CDR3 has 14 residues. The CDR3 loop reads CASSVDLSNQPQHF. CDR3 sequence (DNA): TGTGCCAGCAGCGTAGATCTCAGCAATCAGCCCCAGCATTTT.

The chain joins TRBV4-3 to TRBJ1-1; a possible D gene is TRBD1 (5 bases). Trimming pared 5 bases from V and 1 base from J, leaving 8 bases between. Germline V CDR1 and CDR2: LGHNA, YSLEER. CDR3 length: 13 amino acids. The CDR3 spells CASSSGQNTEAFF. DNA of the CDR3: TGCGCCAGCAGCTCCGGACAGAACACTGAAGCTTTCTTT.

The chain couples TRBV5-4 to TRBJ2-7; 11 bases agree with TRBD2. J lost 3 bases, V lost 5 bases, and 4 bases had no gene match. The CDR3 spans 14 residues. Germline CDR1 and CDR2: SGHNT and YYREEE (reference sequence). CDR3 protein: CASSQLAGDYEQYF. The CDR3 region has the DNA TGTGCCAGCAGTCAACTAGCGGGGGACTACGAGCAGTACTTC.

The chain recombines TRBV2 with TRBJ1-5, with D maybe TRBD1 (6 bases). Trimming left V 5 bases short and J 3 bases short, with 14 bases between. Germline values: CDR1 SNHLY, CDR2 FYNNEI. This CDR3 comprises 15 residues. For the CDR3, the DNA is TGTGCCAGCAGTTGGAAGGGGGGGGACAATCAGCCCCAGCATTTT. This encodes CASSWKGGDNQPQHF.

This clone was found a few times. J is TRBJ1-2 and V is TRBV30; a possible D gene is TRBD1 (5 bases). CDR3 length: 14 amino acids. V dropped 0 bases and J dropped 4 bases, with 12 bases sitting between them. Looked up from germline, CDR1 is GTSNPN and CDR2 is SVGIG (reference sequence). The CDR3 DNA is TGTGCCTGGAGTGTACGTCCACAGGTCTATGGCTACACCTTC. It is translated as CAWSVRPQVYGYTF. The whole variable domain, remainder taken from reference TRBV30 and TRBJ1-2, is SQTIHQWPATLVQPVGSPLSLECTVEGTSNPNLYWYRQAAGRGLQLLFYSVGIGQISSEVPQNLSASRPQDRQFILSSKKLLLSDSGFYLCAWSVRPQVYGYTFGSGTRLTVV.

The chain employs TRBV19 and TRBJ2-1; unclear D gene. The CDR3 consists of 15 residues. V dropped 3 bases and J dropped 1 base, with 10 bases sitting between them. CDR1 LNHDA and CDR2 SQIVND come from the germline V gene (reference sequence). The CDR3 is CASSITGISYNEQFF. DNA for the CDR3: TGTGCCAGTAGTATCACGGGTATATCCTACAATGAGCAGTTCTTC.

V usage is TRBV4-3 and J usage is TRBJ1-2; 8 bases map to TRBD1. J was trimmed by 7 bases and V by 2 bases; bases with no gene match: 9. The CDR3 contains 15 residues. Germline CDR1 is LGHNA and CDR2 is YSLEER. The CDR3 nucleotides are TGCGCCAGCAGCCAAAATCAGGGGGCGACGGCTGGCTACACCTTC. The encoded protein is CASSQNQGATAGYTF.

J is TRBJ2-7 and V is TRBV29-1; a weak D match, TRBD2 (5 bases). The ends were cut back, 3 bases at V and 4 bases at J, with 16 bases in the middle. This CDR3 comprises 14 residues. Germline V gene data show CDR1 as SQVTM and CDR2 as ANQGSEA. CDR3 region: CSVEAGGGGYEQYF. CDR3 DNA: TGCAGCGTTGAGGCTGGAGGAGGAGGTTACGAGCAGTACTTC.

The chain links TRBV2 to TRBJ2-7; a possible D gene is TRBD1 (6 bases). CDR1 SNHLY and CDR2 FYNNEI come from the germline V gene. Trimming left V 9 bases short and J 1 base short, with 13 bases between. The CDR3 has 13 amino acids. CDR3 loop: CASFSGTSYEQYF. In nucleotides, the CDR3 is TGTGCCAGTTTCTCCGGGACATCCTACGAGCAGTACTTC.

The V and J genes are TRBV5-1 and TRBJ1-4; possible D gene TRBD1, 6 bases. Germline values: CDR1 SGHRS, CDR2 YFSETQ. This CDR3 spans 14 amino acids. V was trimmed by 4 bases and J by 8 bases, leaving 15 bases between them. This CDR3 is CASSLTGPGEKLFF. The CDR3 coding sequence is TGCGCCAGCAGCCTGACAGGACCAGGGGAAAAACTGTTTTTT.

The genes are TRBV14 and TRBJ2-7; 7 bases match TRBD1. This CDR3 is built from 15 residues. From germline, CDR1 is SGHDN and CDR2 FVKESK. The V segment lost 0 bases and the J segment 3 bases; nucleotides outside the gene matches: 5. CDR3 nucleotides: TGTGCCAGCAGCCAAGATTTTGCAGGGGGCTACGAGCAGTACTTC. Its translation: CASSQDFAGGYEQYF.

The rearrangement uses TRBV6-1 and TRBJ2-7, with D unresolved. The CDR3 loop spans 14 amino acids. V was clipped by 0 bases and J by 6 bases, with 12 bases between them. Germline assignment: CDR1 MNHNS and CDR2 SASEGT. CDR3 nucleotide sequence: TGTGCCAGCAGTGAAGCAAGTGGGCTACTCGAGCAGTACTTC. Residues: CASSEASGLLEQYF.